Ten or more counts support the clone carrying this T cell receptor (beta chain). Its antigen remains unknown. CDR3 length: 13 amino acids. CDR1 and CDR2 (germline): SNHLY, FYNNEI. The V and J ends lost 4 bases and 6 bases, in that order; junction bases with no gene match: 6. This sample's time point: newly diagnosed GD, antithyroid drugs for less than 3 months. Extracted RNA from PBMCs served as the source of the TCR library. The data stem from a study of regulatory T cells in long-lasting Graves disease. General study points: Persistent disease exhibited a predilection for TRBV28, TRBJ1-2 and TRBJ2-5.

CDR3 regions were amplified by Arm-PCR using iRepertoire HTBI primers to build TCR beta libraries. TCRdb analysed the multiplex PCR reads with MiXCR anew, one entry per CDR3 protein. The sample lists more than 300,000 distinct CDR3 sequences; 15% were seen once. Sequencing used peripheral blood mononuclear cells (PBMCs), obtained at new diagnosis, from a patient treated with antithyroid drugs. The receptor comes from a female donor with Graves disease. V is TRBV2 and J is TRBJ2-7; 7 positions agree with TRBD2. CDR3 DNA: TGTGCCAGCAGTGCTGACGGGGGGAGCGAGCAGTACTTC. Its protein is CASSADGGSEQYF.